This T cell receptor beta chain was identified during a study of T cells in Graves' hyperthyroidism and ophthalmopathy. Germline V gene sequence: CDR1 SEHNR, CDR2 FQNEAQ (reference sequence). CDR3 length: 16 residues. V was trimmed by 5 bases and J by 3 bases, leaving 19 bases between them. This clonotype was recorded many times. When hyperthyroidism was first diagnosed, the blood sample was taken, preceding any ophthalmopathy symptoms. Amplification of TCR beta CDR3 regions was performed using RNA transcripts as template. An initial round of RT-PCR targeting the TCR CDR3 relied on the HTBI primer set. A single record per CDR3 protein comes from TCRdb applying MiXCR to the multiplex PCR reads. The table shows fewer than 500,000 distinct CDR3 sequences, with about 13% occurring only once.

This rearrangement joins TRBV7-9 to TRBJ2-5; the D gene is possibly TRBD1 (5 bases). The clonotype originates from a man younger than 40 with Graves' hyperthyroidism that later progressed to Graves' ophthalmopathy. Sequences were obtained from blood. CDR3 DNA: TGTGCCAGCAGCCCCCACCCAGACAGTATAGAAGAGACCCAGTACTTC. Translating gives CASSPHPDSIEETQYF.